The T cell receptor beta chain under discussion was sequenced for a study of regulatory T cells in long-lasting Graves disease. Arm-PCR of CDR3 regions with iRepertoire HTBI primers generated TCR beta libraries. From the multiplex PCR reads, TCRdb called clonotypes with MiXCR, one entry per CDR3 protein. The profile shows fewer than 500,000 distinct CDR3 sequences, around 16% of them singletons. This clonotype was detected ten times or more. J was trimmed by 1 base and V by 5 bases; bases with no gene match: 0. Germline V gene data show CDR1 as DFQATT and CDR2 as SNEGSKA (reference sequence). This CDR3 spans 14 amino acids. Time point given: newly diagnosed GD, antithyroid drugs for less than 3 months. With RNA extracted from PBMCs as input, the TCR library was made. The same data also went into a second study, on T cells in Graves' hyperthyroidism and ophthalmopathy.

The chain couples TRBV20-1 to TRBJ2-3; TRBD2 agrees at 13 bases. This receptor was obtained from a man aged 40-55 years with Graves disease. The starting material was peripheral blood mononuclear cells (PBMCs), obtained at new diagnosis, from a patient treated with antithyroid drugs. The CDR3 reads CSAGLAGGTDTQYF. The CDR3 nucleotides are TGCAGTGCTGGACTAGCGGGAGGCACAGATACGCAGTATTTT.